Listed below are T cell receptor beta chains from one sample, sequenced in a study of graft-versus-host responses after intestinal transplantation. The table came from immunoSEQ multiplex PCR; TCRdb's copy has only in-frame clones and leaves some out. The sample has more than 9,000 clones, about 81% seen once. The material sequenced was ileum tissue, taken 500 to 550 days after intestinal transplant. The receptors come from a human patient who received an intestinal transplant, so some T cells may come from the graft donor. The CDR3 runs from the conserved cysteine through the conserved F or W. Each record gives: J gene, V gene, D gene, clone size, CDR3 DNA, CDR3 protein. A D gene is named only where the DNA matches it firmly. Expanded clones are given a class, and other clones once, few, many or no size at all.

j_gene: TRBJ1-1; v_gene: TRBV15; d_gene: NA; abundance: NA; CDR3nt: TGTGCCACCAAGGAACGGGGGAACACTGAAGCTTTCTTT; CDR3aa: CATKERGNTEAFF
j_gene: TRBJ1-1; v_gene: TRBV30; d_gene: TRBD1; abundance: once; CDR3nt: TGTGCCTGGAGCGCTTTGACAGGGGCCACTGAAGCTTTCTTT; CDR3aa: CAWSALTGATEAFF
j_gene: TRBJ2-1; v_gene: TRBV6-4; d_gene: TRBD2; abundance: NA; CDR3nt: TGTGCCAGCAGTGAAGCGGGGGGCTACAATGAGCAGTTCTTC; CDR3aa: CASSEAGGYNEQFF
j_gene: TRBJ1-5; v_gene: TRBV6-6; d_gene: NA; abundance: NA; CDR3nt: TGTGCCAGCAGTTCCAGGGGTAATCAGCCCCAGCATTTT; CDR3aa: CASSSRGNQPQHF
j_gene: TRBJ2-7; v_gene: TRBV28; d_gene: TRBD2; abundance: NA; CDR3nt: TGTGCCAGCAGTTTATTGCGGGGGGGAGTCAACGAGCAGTACTTC; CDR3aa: CASSLLRGGVNEQYF
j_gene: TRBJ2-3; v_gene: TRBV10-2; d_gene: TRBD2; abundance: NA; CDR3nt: TGCGCCAGCTGGGGACTAGCGGGAGTAGCAGATACGCAGTATTTT; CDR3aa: CASWGLAGVADTQYF
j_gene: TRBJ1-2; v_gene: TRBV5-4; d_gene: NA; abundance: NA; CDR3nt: TGTGCCAGCAGCATGGACGGGAACAACTATGGCTACACCTTC; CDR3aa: CASSMDGNNYGYTF
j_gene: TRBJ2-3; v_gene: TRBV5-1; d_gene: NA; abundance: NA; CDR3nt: TGCGCCAGCAGCTGGAGCTCGGGGGTGGGCACAGATACGCAGTATTTT; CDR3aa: CASSWSSGVGTDTQYF
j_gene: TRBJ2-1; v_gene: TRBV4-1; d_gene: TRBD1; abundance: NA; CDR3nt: TGCGCCAGCAGCCAGCCGGGACAGGTTAATGAGCAGTTCTTC; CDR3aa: CASSQPGQVNEQFF
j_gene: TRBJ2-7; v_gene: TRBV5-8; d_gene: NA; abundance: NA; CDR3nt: TGTGCCAGCAGCGGAACAGGATACGAGCAGTACTTC; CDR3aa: CASSGTGYEQYF
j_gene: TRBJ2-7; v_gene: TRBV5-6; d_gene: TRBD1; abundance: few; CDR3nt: TGTGCCAGCAGCTTGGAGAGGACGGACAGGGCCTACGAGCAGTACTTC; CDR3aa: CASSLERTDRAYEQYF
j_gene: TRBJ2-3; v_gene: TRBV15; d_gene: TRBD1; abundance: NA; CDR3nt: TGTGCCACCAGCACCGGACAGGGGTGGACAGATACGCAGTATTTT; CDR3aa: CATSTGQGWTDTQYF
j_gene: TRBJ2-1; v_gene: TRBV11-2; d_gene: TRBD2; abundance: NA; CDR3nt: TGTGCCAGCAGCTATCTCACCGGGACTAGCGGCAATGAGCAGTTCTTC; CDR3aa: CASSYLTGTSGNEQFF
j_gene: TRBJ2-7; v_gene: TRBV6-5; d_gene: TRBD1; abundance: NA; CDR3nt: TGTGCCAGCACGGAACTTGACAGGGACACCTACGAGCAGTACTTC; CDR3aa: CASTELDRDTYEQYF
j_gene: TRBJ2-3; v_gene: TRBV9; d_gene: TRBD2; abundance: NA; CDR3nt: TGTGCCAGCAGCGTTTACCGTTATTGTAGCGGGAGGGCAGATACGCAGTATTTT; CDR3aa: CASSVYRYCSGRADTQYF
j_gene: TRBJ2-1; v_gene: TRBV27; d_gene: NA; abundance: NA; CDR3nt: TGTGCCAGCAGGGCACTAGTGGGGATCTCCTACAATGAGCAGTTCTTC; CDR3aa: CASRALVGISYNEQFF
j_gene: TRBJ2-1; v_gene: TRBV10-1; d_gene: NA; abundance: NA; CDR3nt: TGCGCCAGCAGTGAGTCCGGCGGGATGGCCCTGGATGAGCAGTTCTTC; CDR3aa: CASSESGGMALDEQFF
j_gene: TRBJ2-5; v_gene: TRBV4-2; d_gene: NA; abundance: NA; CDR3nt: TGTGCCAGCAGCGATGGGGGCTACCAAGAGACCCAGTACTTC; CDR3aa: CASSDGGYQETQYF
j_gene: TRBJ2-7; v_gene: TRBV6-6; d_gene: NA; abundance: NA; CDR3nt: TGTGCCAGCAGTTATTTTCTCCCCCCCCACCTTATGTTC; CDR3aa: CASSYFLPPHLMF
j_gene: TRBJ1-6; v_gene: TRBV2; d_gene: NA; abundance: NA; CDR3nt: TGTGCCAGCAGTGCCCAGGGATTTTATAATTCACCCCTCCACTTT; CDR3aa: CASSAQGFYNSPLHF
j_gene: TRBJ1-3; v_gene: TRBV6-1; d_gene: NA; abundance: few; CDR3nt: TGTGCCAGCAGGACAGCCTCTGGAAACACCATATATTTT; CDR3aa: CASRTASGNTIYF
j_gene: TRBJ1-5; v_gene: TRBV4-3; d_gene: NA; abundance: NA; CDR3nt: TGCGCCAGCAGCCAAGTAACGGGGGTAGCCCAGCCCCAGCATTTT; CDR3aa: CASSQVTGVAQPQHF
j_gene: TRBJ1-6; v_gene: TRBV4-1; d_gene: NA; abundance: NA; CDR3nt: TGCGCCAGCAGCCAAGTCTTTGGACAGTTAAATTCACCCCTCCACTTT; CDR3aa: CASSQVFGQLNSPLHF
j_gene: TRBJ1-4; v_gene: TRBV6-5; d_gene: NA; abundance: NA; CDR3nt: TGTGCCAGCAGTTACGGGACAACTAATGAAAAACTGTTTTTT; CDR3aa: CASSYGTTNEKLFF
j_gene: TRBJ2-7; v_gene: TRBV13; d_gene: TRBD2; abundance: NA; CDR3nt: TGTGCCAGCAGCAACCCCCCTAGCGGGAGTGGATACGAGCAGTACTTC; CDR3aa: CASSNPPSGSGYEQYF
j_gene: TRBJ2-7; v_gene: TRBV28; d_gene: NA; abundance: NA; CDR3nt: TGTGCCAGCAGTTTTGGACTCGATGACTACGAGCAGTACTTC; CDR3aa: CASSFGLDDYEQYF
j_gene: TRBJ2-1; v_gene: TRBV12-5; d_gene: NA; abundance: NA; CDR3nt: TGTGCTAGTGGTTTGCTCAATGAGCAGTTCTTC; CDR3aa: CASGLLNEQFF
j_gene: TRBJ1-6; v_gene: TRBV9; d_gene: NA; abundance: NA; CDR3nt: TGTGCCAGCAGCGTAGGTCCAGTTGGGATTTCACCCCTCCACTTT; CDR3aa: CASSVGPVGISPLHF
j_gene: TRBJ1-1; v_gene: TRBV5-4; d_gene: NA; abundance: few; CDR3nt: TGTGCCAGCAGCTTGGGGACAGTGAACACTGAAGCTTTCTTT; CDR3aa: CASSLGTVNTEAFF
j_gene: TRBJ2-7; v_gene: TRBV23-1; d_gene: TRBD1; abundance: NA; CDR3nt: TGCGCCAGCAGTCAAACTCCAGGGGGCGGCTCCTACGAGCAGTACTTC; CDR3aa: CASSQTPGGGSYEQYF
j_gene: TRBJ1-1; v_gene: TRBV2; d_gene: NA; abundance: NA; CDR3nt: TGTGCCAGCAGTGAACCGGGGACCCATTTGAACACTGAAGCTTTCTTT; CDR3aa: CASSEPGTHLNTEAFF
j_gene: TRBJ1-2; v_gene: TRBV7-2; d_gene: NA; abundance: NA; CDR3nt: TGTGCCAGCAGCTTAAGTCCCCGCTTTAACTATGGCTACACCTTC; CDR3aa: CASSLSPRFNYGYTF
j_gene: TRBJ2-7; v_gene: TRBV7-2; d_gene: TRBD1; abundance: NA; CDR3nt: TGTGCCAGCAGCTTAGTTGGGGACAGGGGCAACGAGCAGTACTTC; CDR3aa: CASSLVGDRGNEQYF
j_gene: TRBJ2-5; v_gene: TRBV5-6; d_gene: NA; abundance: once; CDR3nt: TGTGCCAGCAGCTTGGGGGCTTGGGGGTACCAAGAGACCCAGTACTTC; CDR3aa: CASSLGAWGYQETQYF
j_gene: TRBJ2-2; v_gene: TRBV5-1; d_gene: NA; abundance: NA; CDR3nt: TGCGCCAGCAGCTTGCCGAATCCCACCGGGGAGCTGTTTTTT; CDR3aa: CASSLPNPTGELFF
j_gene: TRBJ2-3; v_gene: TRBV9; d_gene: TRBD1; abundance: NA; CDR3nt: TGTGCCAGCAGCCCACCGGGACAGGGAACAAGCACAGATACGCAGTATTTT; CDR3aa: CASSPPGQGTSTDTQYF
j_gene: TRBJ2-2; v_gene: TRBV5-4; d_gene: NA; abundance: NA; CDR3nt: TGTGCCAGCAGCCCGTACGTTACAGGGCTACACACCGGGGAGCTGTTTTTT; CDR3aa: CASSPYVTGLHTGELFF
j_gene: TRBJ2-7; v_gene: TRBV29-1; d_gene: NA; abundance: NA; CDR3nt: TGCAGCGTTGAAGATCGGGCAGCGGGTCCCCGCGAGCAGTACTTC; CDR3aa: CSVEDRAAGPREQYF
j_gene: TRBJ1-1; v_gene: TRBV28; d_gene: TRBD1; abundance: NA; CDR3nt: TGTGCCAGCACCAGGGACAGCTACACTGAAGCTTTCTTT; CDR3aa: CASTRDSYTEAFF
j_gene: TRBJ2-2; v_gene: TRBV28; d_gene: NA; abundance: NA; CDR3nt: TGTGCCAGCAGTTTACTCCCGACCGGGGAGCTGTTTTTT; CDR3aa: CASSLLPTGELFF
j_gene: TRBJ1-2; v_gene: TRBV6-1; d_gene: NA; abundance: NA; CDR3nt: TGTGCCAGCACCCCCAGCCGTCAGGGCGCCTATGGCTACACCTTC; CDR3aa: CASTPSRQGAYGYTF
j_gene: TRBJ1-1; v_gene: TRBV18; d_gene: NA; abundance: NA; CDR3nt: TGTGCCAGCTCACCAAGGCAGGACACTGAAGCTTTCTTT; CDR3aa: CASSPRQDTEAFF
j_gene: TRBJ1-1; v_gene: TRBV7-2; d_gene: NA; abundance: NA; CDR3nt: TGTGCCAGCAGCCCAGGTGGTGTGAACACTGAAGCTTTCTTT; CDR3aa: CASSPGGVNTEAFF